The 26 T cell receptor beta chains below all came from one sample that was sequenced in a study of early T cells in non-severe SARS-CoV-2 infection (TCRdb year 2021). Libraries were made using 5' RACE. Sequencing was performed on a NextSeq 500. TCRdb trimmed public reads at Q25 via fastp, called clones via MiXCR and kept in-frame beta chains. Rows with a matching CDR3 protein are joined into one entry that keeps the most common DNA and genes. Recorded for this sample are tens of thousands of distinct CDR3 sequences; around 8% of them occurred a single time. About a tenth of the sample belongs to the ten largest clones. The sample was whole blood. These receptors were obtained from an adult who was a healthcare worker with PCR-confirmed SARS-CoV-2 infection or an uninfected control (not recorded which).

This clonotype has only a few counts. The chain combines TRBV5-1 with TRBJ1-5; maybe TRBD1 (5 bases). The CDR3 loop spans 14 amino acids. CDR1 SGHRS and CDR2 YFSETQ come from the germline V gene. Trimming took off 2 bases at V and 3 bases at J, with 9 bases between the two ends. This CDR3 is CASSLDSDNQPQHF. The CDR3 DNA sequence: TGCGCCAGCAGCTTAGACAGTGACAATCAGCCCCAGCATTTT.

This clonotype was detected a few times. The CDR3 sequence is CSARDRPIPADTQYF. CDR3 coding DNA: TGCAGTGCTAGAGATAGGCCTATACCCGCAGATACGCAGTATTTT. The genes are TRBV20-1 and TRBJ2-3; D not resolved. V was shortened by 0 bases and J by 4 bases, with 14 bases between the two germline ends. Looked up from germline, CDR1 is DFQATT and CDR2 is SNEGSKA (reference sequence). The CDR3 runs 15 residues.

This chain joins TRBV24-1 and TRBJ2-2; no firm D call. Germline CDR1 is KGHDR and CDR2 is SFDVKD. This CDR3 spans 14 amino acids. V was clipped by 0 bases and J by 4 bases, with 5 bases between them. The CDR3: CATSDLVTTGELFF. The DNA of the CDR3 is TGTGCCACCAGTGATTTGGTTACCACCGGGGAGCTGTTTTTT.

The chain links TRBV19 to TRBJ2-2; D is unresolved. This CDR3 contains 11 residues. CDR1 is LNHDA and CDR2 is SQIVND in the germline V gene (reference sequence). Trimming shortened V by 7 bases and J by 7 bases, and 7 bases separated the two germline ends. The CDR3 DNA sequence: TGTGCCAGTACGTTCGGCGGGGAGCTGTTTTTT. Its translation: CASTFGGELFF.

This chain uses TRBV14 with TRBJ2-1; 7 bases align to TRBD2. CDR1 and CDR2 (germline): SGHDN, FVKESK. V was pared by 4 bases and J by 3 bases, with 9 bases of the junction left unmatched. The CDR3 totals 16 residues. CDR3 residues: CASSLRLAGSYNEQFF. CDR3 coding DNA: TGTGCCAGCAGCCTTCGACTAGCAGGGAGCTACAATGAGCAGTTCTTC. The full variable domain, in which reference TRBV14 and TRBJ2-1 provide the parts outside the CDR3, is EAGVTQFPSHSVIEKGQTVTLRCDPISGHDNLYWYRRVMGKEIKFLLHFVKESKQDESGMPNNRFLAERTGGTYSTLKVQPAELEDSGVYFCASSLRLAGSYNEQFFGPGTRLTVL.

This clonotype was detected many times. CDR3 sequence: CASSEALLGLATTDTQYF. In nucleotides, the CDR3 is TGTGCCAGCAGTGAAGCGCTTCTGGGACTAGCGACGACAGATACGCAGTATTTT. The rearrangement joins TRBV6-1 to TRBJ2-3; 10 bases are a match to TRBD2. This CDR3 is built from 18 residues. The V gene's germline CDR1 is MNHNS and CDR2 SASEGT. With 0 bases clipped from V and 3 bases from J, the junction kept 9 bases outside the gene matches.

This clonotype was counted ten times or more. The V gene is TRBV11-2, the J gene TRBJ1-2, with D uncertain. Germline CDR1 SGHAT, CDR2 FQNNGV. V lost 5 bases to trimming and J lost 8 bases, with 15 bases between them. CDR3 size: 13 residues. DNA for the CDR3: TGTGCCAGCAGCCCCAGACCAAGCTCGGGCTACACCTTC. Its translation: CASSPRPSSGYTF.

This clonotype was observed a few times. V and J are TRBV3-1 and TRBJ2-7; TRBD2 aligns across 11 bases. Germline V gene data show CDR1 as LGHDT and CDR2 as YNNKEL (reference sequence). CDR3 length: 17 amino acids. Unmatched junction bases numbered 5, after V lost 1 base and J lost 0 bases. The CDR3 DNA reads TGTGCCAGCAGCCAAGCACTAGCGGGAGCCTCCTCCTACGAGCAGTACTTC. Its protein is CASSQALAGASSYEQYF.

This clonotype was detected only a few times. The chain is built from TRBV6-2 or TRBV6-3 and TRBJ2-3; a weak D match, TRBD2 (5 bases). Germline CDR1 is MNHEY and CDR2 is SVGEGT. The CDR3 is 16 residues long. Trimming shortened V by 0 bases and J by 0 bases, and 10 bases separated the two germline ends. The CDR3 is CASSYSERTSTDTQYF. CDR3 nucleotide sequence: TGTGCCAGCAGTTACTCGGAGAGGACTAGCACAGATACGCAGTATTTT.

The table lists this clonotype with many counts. This chain uses TRBV10-3 with TRBJ2-1; D gene unclear. Trimming removed 4 bases at V and 5 bases at J, with 6 bases between. Germline V gene sequence: CDR1 ENHRY, CDR2 SYGVKD. The CDR3 has 12 residues. CDR3 amino acids: CAISVTNNEQFF. The CDR3 DNA reads TGTGCCATCAGTGTGACCAACAATGAGCAGTTCTTC.

This clonotype was seen a few times. This chain joins TRBV20-1 and TRBJ1-1, with 8 bases identical to TRBD1. The CDR3 loop spans 11 amino acids. In germline, CDR1 is DFQATT, CDR2 SNEGSKA (reference sequence). The chain's CDR3 is CSASGGPEAFF. CDR3 nucleotide sequence: TGCAGCGCTTCAGGGGGCCCTGAAGCTTTCTTT.

CDR3 amino acids: CASRHRGENGYTF. Here the CDR3 DNA reads TGTGCCAGCAGACACAGGGGTGAGAATGGCTACACCTTC. V usage is TRBV3-1 and J usage is TRBJ1-2, with 7 bases fitting TRBD1. V trimming: 6 bases; J trimming: 6 bases; junction bases outside the gene matches: 7. This CDR3 spans 13 amino acids. In germline, CDR1 is LGHDT, CDR2 YNNKEL (reference sequence).

This clonotype was observed a few times. The rearrangement uses TRBV20-1 and TRBJ1-5; TRBD1 matches 10 bases. The CDR3 runs to 14 residues. V lost 6 bases to trimming and J lost 7 bases; unmatched junction nucleotides: 9. CDR1 DFQATT and CDR2 SNEGSKA come from the germline V gene (reference sequence). The CDR3 here is CSAKDRGLGQPQHF. CDR3 nucleotides: TGCAGTGCAAAGGACAGGGGGTTGGGGCAGCCCCAGCATTTT.

This chain connects TRBV6-5 to TRBJ1-3, with a tentative D call TRBD1 (5 bases). The CDR3 is 13 amino acids. V was trimmed by 8 bases and J by 3 bases, leaving 11 bases between them. Germline loops: CDR1 MNHEY, CDR2 SVGAGI. The CDR3 sequence is CASSGAVGNTIYF. CDR3 coding DNA: TGTGCCAGCTCCGGGGCTGTTGGAAACACCATATATTTT.

V usage is TRBV6-1 and J usage is TRBJ2-5; D remains ambiguous. CDR1 is MNHNS and CDR2 is SASEGT in the germline V gene. Trimming cost V 6 bases and J 4 bases, with 18 bases left between them. This CDR3 has 15 residues. DNA for the CDR3: TGTGCCAGCAGCCCGGGTATTGGCCTCTTAGAGACCCAGTACTTC. This sequence encodes CASSPGIGLLETQYF.

The V call is TRBV28, the J call TRBJ2-6; D ambiguous. Per the germline V gene, CDR1 is MDHEN and CDR2 is SYDVKM. The CDR3 loop spans 15 amino acids. V lost 3 bases to trimming and J lost 0 bases, with 6 bases between them. DNA for the CDR3: TGTGCCAGCAGTTTTGGGAACTCTGGGGCCAACGTCCTGACTTTC. This codes for CASSFGNSGANVLTF. The full variable domain, rest sourced from reference TRBV28 and TRBJ2-6, is DVKVTQSSRYLVKRTGEKVFLECVQDMDHENMFWYRQDPGLGLRLIYFSYDVKMKEKGDIPEGYSVSREKKERFSLILESASTNQTSMYLCASSFGNSGANVLTFGAGSRLTVL.

In this sample, this clonotype turned up many times. The rearrangement links TRBV28 to TRBJ2-7; possibly TRBD1 for D (6 bases). CDR1 and CDR2 from the germline V gene are MDHEN and SYDVKM. V dropped 5 bases and J dropped 4 bases, with 9 bases sitting between them. This CDR3 is built from 12 residues. The CDR3 loop reads CASSPGQYEQYF. The CDR3 DNA is TGTGCCAGCAGTCCAGGACAGTACGAGCAGTACTTC.

This chain links TRBV11-2 with TRBJ2-7, with a tentative D call TRBD1 (6 bases). This CDR3 comprises 15 residues. The ends were cut back, 2 bases at V and 0 bases at J, with 11 bases in the middle. Germline CDR1 and CDR2: SGHAT and FQNNGV. The CDR3 DNA reads as TGTGCCAGCAGCTTACTTCTGGACAGCTCCTACGAGCAGTACTTC. Its protein is CASSLLLDSSYEQYF.

This clonotype has at least ten counts. V usage is TRBV24-1 and J usage is TRBJ2-1; D is undetermined. Looked up from germline, CDR1 is KGHDR and CDR2 is SFDVKD. Trimming removed 2 bases from V and 5 bases from J, with 0 bases in between. The CDR3 sequence is 11 residues long. The CDR3 reads CATSDYNEQFF. DNA for the CDR3: TGTGCCACCAGTGATTACAATGAGCAGTTCTTC.

There are a few counts of this clonotype. The chain uses TRBV28 and TRBJ1-3; 7 bases are shared with TRBD1. The V gene's germline CDR1 is MDHEN and CDR2 SYDVKM. Trimming at V came to 3 bases and at J to 2 bases, leaving 4 bases not matched to a gene. This CDR3 spans 15 amino acids. The CDR3 protein is CASSFLGTAGNTIYF. CDR3 nucleotides: TGTGCCAGCAGTTTCCTCGGGACAGCTGGAAACACCATATATTTT.

The rearrangement links TRBV28 to TRBJ1-5, with D hard to call. V gave up 6 bases and J gave up 6 bases, with 12 bases separating them. The germline gives CDR1 MDHEN, CDR2 SYDVKM. CDR3 length: 13 amino acids. CDR3 region: CASSLGLTQPQHF. CDR3 sequence (DNA): TGTGCCAGCAGCCTAGGGTTAACTCAGCCCCAGCATTTT.

The chain uses TRBV18 and TRBJ1-2; D gene ambiguous. Germline V gives CDR1 KGHSH, CDR2 LQKENI. The CDR3 is made up of 12 amino acids. Trimming left V 2 bases short and J 6 bases short, with 7 bases between. The DNA of the CDR3 is TGTGCCAGCTCACCAGCCGCCCATGGCTACACCTTC. Translation: CASSPAAHGYTF.

This clonotype was observed at least ten times. V usage is TRBV4-1 and J usage is TRBJ2-1; D may be TRBD2 (5 bases). This CDR3 region has 15 residues. The V and J ends lost 4 bases and 7 bases respectively, with 17 bases between them. Germline lookup yields CDR1 MGHRA and CDR2 YSYEKL. CDR3 in amino acids: CASSPEPGIRNEQFF. CDR3 coding DNA: TGCGCCAGCAGCCCCGAGCCCGGGATAAGGAATGAGCAGTTCTTC.

The chain uses TRBV12-3 or TRBV12-4 and TRBJ1-2; TRBD1 might be the D (6 bases). The V end lost 1 base, the J end lost 4 bases, and 16 bases lay between the germline ends. The CDR3 runs to 16 residues. The CDR3 here is CASSLGGGQPFYGYTF. The CDR3 DNA sequence: TGTGCCAGCAGTTTAGGTGGAGGACAGCCTTTCTATGGCTACACCTTC.

This clonotype was found many times. This chain connects TRBV19 to TRBJ2-7, with TRBD1 identical over 12 bases. The CDR3 has 15 amino acids. Germline V gene sequence: CDR1 LNHDA, CDR2 SQIVND (reference sequence). Trimming removed 7 bases from V and 3 bases from J; junction bases left unmatched: 7. The CDR3 protein is CASNPGQGALYEQYF. In nucleotides, the CDR3 is TGTGCCAGTAATCCGGGACAGGGGGCTCTCTACGAGCAGTACTTC.

This clonotype was counted between two and nine times. The chain combines TRBV19 with TRBJ2-7; tentatively, D is TRBD1 (6 bases). This CDR3 spans 13 amino acids. Trimming took 3 bases from V and 5 from J, leaving 11 bases between them. Germline V gives CDR1 LNHDA, CDR2 SQIVND (reference sequence). CDR3 sequence (DNA): TGTGCCAGTAGTATCCTTACAGGGAACGAGCAGTACTTC. It codes for CASSILTGNEQYF.